These 20 T cell receptor delta chains originate from one sample sequenced in a study of gamma-delta T cells after stem cell transplantation. TCRdb redid clone calling on the RT-PCR reads using CATT. The table has around 3,500 delta-chain clones, under 20% seen once; the top ten hold around 13%. Sequenced input: gamma-delta T cells. The receptor set was obtained from a human donor. It is not recorded whose cells these are; they may come from a transplant donor.

This clone occurred a few times. The chain carries TRDV2 and TRDJ1; 9 nucleotides match TRDD3. Germline values: CDR1 GEAIGNYY, CDR2 EKD. The trim removed 3 bases at V and 3 bases at J, leaving 7 bases unmatched. This CDR3 has 15 residues. The CDR3 loop reads CACDVWGIEPDKLIF. In DNA form, the CDR3 reads TGTGCCTGTGACGTTTGGGGGATAGAACCCGATAAACTCATCTTT.

Comment on this clone: A read error is the likely source, as a far larger clone sits one nucleotide away. This sequence joins TRDV2 and TRDJ1, with 9 bases lining up with TRDD2. This CDR3 spans 26 amino acids. The junction had 36 bases not matched to a gene; V was cut back by 2 bases and J by 0 bases. CDR1 GEAIGNYY and CDR2 EKD come from the germline V gene. The CDR3 is CACDNVPPSYGTPRDSSNDYTDKLIF. CDR3 DNA sequence: TGTGCCTGTGACAACGTCCCCCCTTCCTACGGAACGCCGAGGGATAGTTCCAACGATTACACCGATAAACTCATCTTT.

This clone is medium-sized in the sample. The J gene is TRDJ1, the V gene TRDV2, with 13 bases lining up with TRDD3. The length of the CDR3 is 18 residues. The ends lost 2 bases at V and 0 bases at J; junction bases unmatched: 8. Germline V gene sequence: CDR1 GEAIGNYY, CDR2 EKD. The CDR3 sequence is CACDRLLGDTVYTDKLIF. The CDR3 region has the DNA TGTGCCTGTGACAGACTACTGGGGGATACGGTGTACACCGATAAACTCATCTTT.

The rearrangement links TRDV2 to TRDJ3; no reliable D call. The germline gives CDR1 GEAIGNYY, CDR2 EKD. The V gene lost 0 bases and the J gene lost 0 bases, with 8 bases spanning the gap. This CDR3 region has 17 residues. The CDR3 DNA is TGTGCCTGTGACACCCCAGAGGACTCCTGGGACACCCGACAGATGTTTTTC. This gives the protein CACDTPEDSWDTRQMFF.

The chain carries TRDV2 and TRDJ3; TRDD3 might be the D (6 bases). Germline V lookup: CDR1 GEAIGNYY, CDR2 EKD. The CDR3 extends over 19 amino acids. With 3 bases removed from V and 0 bases from J, the gap between germline ends came to 17 bases. The chain's CDR3 is CACDPLLGPSSWDTRQMFF. As DNA, the CDR3 is TGTGCCTGTGACCCCTTACTGGGCCCGAGCTCCTGGGACACCCGACAGATGTTTTTC.

This chain uses TRDV2 with TRDJ1; 13 bases are shared with TRDD3. V gave up 3 bases and J gave up 2 bases; unmatched junction bases: 17. Germline CDR1 is GEAIGNYY and CDR2 is EKD. The CDR3 spans 20 residues. The CDR3 DNA follows: TGTGCCTGTGACGTCCTTACTGGGGGATACGAGTCTGAGGGGACCGATAAACTCATCTTT. Its protein product is CACDVLTGGYESEGTDKLIF.

Of note for this clone: One base away lies a much larger clone, so this may be a sequencing read error. The J gene is TRDJ1, the V gene TRDV2; 10 bases agree with TRDD3. V dropped 0 bases and J dropped 0; count of bases not matched to a gene: 15. Per germline, CDR1 GEAIGNYY and CDR2 EKD. The length of the CDR3 is 20 residues. CDR3: CACDTVTGGCDDSYTDKLIF. Written as DNA, the CDR3 is TGTGCCTGTGACACCGTAACTGGGGGATGCGACGATTCGTACACCGATAAACTCATCTTT.

A note on this clone: A single base separates this from a much larger clone, so it may be a read error. The V and J genes are TRDV2 and TRDJ1; D is undetermined. The V end lost 2 bases, the J end lost 3 bases, and 18 bases lay between the germline ends. In germline, CDR1 is GEAIGNYY, CDR2 EKD. The CDR3 sequence is 16 residues long. CDR3 DNA: TGTGCCTGTGACAGTATTGTCGCCCGTTGGGCCGATAAACTCATCTTT. Residues: CACDSIVARWADKLIF.

This chain connects TRDV2 to TRDJ1; 11 bases map to TRDD3. Germline CDR1 GEAIGNYY, CDR2 EKD. The V and J ends lost 3 bases and 4 bases, in that order; junction bases with no gene match: 9. This CDR3 has 16 amino acids. CDR3 protein: CACDPLGDTIDDKLIF. CDR3 bases: TGTGCCTGTGACCCCCTGGGGGATACAATCGACGATAAACTCATCTTT.

The sample holds a few counts of this clone. One end of the junction fails to match germline, which may point to a read error. This chain connects TRDV2 to TRDJ1; D might be TRDD3 (6 bases). Germline-derived CDR1 and CDR2 are GEAIGNYY and EKD. This CDR3 spans 14 amino acids. DNA of the CDR3: TGTGCCTGTGGCACCGTCGGGGGAGGCGATAAACTCATCTTT. Amino acids: CACGTVGGGDKLIF.

In its sample, this clone is medium-sized (0.01 to 0.1%). The sample carries other DNA sequences with the same CDR3. The genes are TRDV2 and TRDJ1, with 8 bases identical to TRDD3. Germline loops: CDR1 GEAIGNYY, CDR2 EKD. Losses at the gene ends were 3 bases for V and 0 bases for J; bases not matched to a gene: 5. The CDR3 loop spans 15 amino acids. CDR3 sequence reads: CACDPLGDYTDKLIF. The CDR3 DNA is TGTGCCTGTGACCCCCTGGGGGACTACACCGATAAACTCATCTTT.

This clone was counted between two and nine times. One base separates it from a far larger clone, so it is likely a read error. The rearrangement links TRDV2 to TRDJ1; D call uncertain. Trimming left V 0 bases short and J 2 bases short, with 15 bases between. The CDR3 runs 16 residues. Germline V gives CDR1 GEAIGNYY, CDR2 EKD. In nucleotides, the CDR3 is TGTGCCTGTGACACCCCCTCTGGACGCTTGACCGATAAACTCATCTTT. It specifies CACDTPSGRLTDKLIF.

By its share, this clone is medium-sized. This chain uses TRDV2 with TRDJ1, with 13 bases fitting TRDD3. The CDR3 has 24 residues. Germline V lookup: CDR1 GEAIGNYY, CDR2 EKD. Unmatched junction bases numbered 26, after V lost 2 bases and J lost 0 bases. CDR3 bases: TGTGCCTGTGACATCCTGTCTTCTCCTGTCCGTCGCCTACTGGGGGATACGGACACCGATAAACTCATCTTT. The encoded protein is CACDILSSPVRRLLGDTDTDKLIF.

Details on this clone: The protein here is the DNA translation, as the TCRdb protein differs from it at residue 4. The chain employs TRDV2 and TRDJ1, with 8 bases identical to TRDD3. Germline CDR1 is GEAIGNYY and CDR2 is EKD. The CDR3 spans 18 residues. The chain's CDR3 is CACNTLKGWGTDTDKLIF. For the CDR3, the DNA is TGTGCCTGTAACACGCTTAAAGGCTGGGGGACCGACACCGATAAACTCATCTTT.

This sequence joins TRDV2 and TRDJ1, with 11 bases matching TRDD3. The J segment lost 2 bases and the V segment lost 0 bases, leaving 13 bases of the junction unmatched. From germline, CDR1 is GEAIGNYY and CDR2 EKD. This CDR3 spans 19 amino acids. The CDR3 protein is CACDTILGDKRDRTDKLIF. The DNA of the CDR3 is TGTGCCTGTGACACCATACTGGGGGATAAGCGAGATCGGACCGATAAACTCATCTTT.

The rearrangement links TRDV2 to TRDJ1, with TRDD3 matching over 7 bases. This CDR3 is 22 amino acids long. Germline V gene sequence: CDR1 GEAIGNYY, CDR2 EKD. V shed 3 bases, J shed 0 bases, and the junction held 27 bases outside the gene matches. The CDR3 nucleotides are TGTGCCTGTGACCCTTTAACCGTTTCCACCGGTACTGGGGACGAGTACACCGATAAACTCATCTTT. Protein product: CACDPLTVSTGTGDEYTDKLIF.

A remark on this clone: Translating this DNA gives a protein that differs at residue 15 from the TCRdb one, which belongs to a much larger clone; a read error is likely, and the protein shown is this translation. V gene TRDV2 combines with J gene TRDJ1, with 8 bases fitting TRDD3. This CDR3 has 19 amino acids. The germline gives CDR1 GEAIGNYY, CDR2 EKD. This CDR3 is CACDTVAGGADLYTNKLIF. Here the CDR3 DNA reads TGTGCCTGTGACACCGTAGCTGGGGGAGCCGACTTGTACACCAATAAACTCATCTTT.

This chain joins TRDV2 and TRDJ1; 8 bases map to TRDD3. This CDR3 region has 14 residues. Germline values: CDR1 GEAIGNYY, CDR2 EKD. V shed 4 bases and J 4 bases; nucleotides not matched to a gene: 7. The CDR3 DNA is TGTGCCTGTGAAGAACTGGGGGCTAACGATAAACTCATCTTT. This encodes CACEELGANDKLIF.

As regards this clone: Given a much more abundant clone one base away, this may be a read error. The chain has TRDV2 and TRDJ1, with 11 bases lining up with TRDD3. Looked up from germline, CDR1 is GEAIGNYY and CDR2 is EKD. CDR3 length: 17 residues. V lost 3 bases to trimming and J lost 3 bases; unmatched junction nucleotides: 11. The CDR3 nucleotides are TGTGCCTGTGACCCTGTCGGTGGGGGATACGGCGCCGATAAACTCATCTTT. Its protein product is CACDPVGGGYGADKLIF.

The sample holds a few counts of this clone. Within the sample, other DNA sequences also encode this same CDR3. This chain links TRDV2 with TRDJ1, with TRDD3 identical over 10 bases. CDR1 is GEAIGNYY and CDR2 is EKD in the germline V gene. Losses at the gene ends were 3 bases for V and 2 bases for J; bases not matched to a gene: 14. This CDR3 is 18 amino acids long. The CDR3 sequence: CACDAVLLGDFQTDKLIF. DNA of the CDR3: TGTGCCTGTGACGCTGTTTTACTGGGGGATTTCCAAACCGATAAACTCATCTTT.